This T cell receptor beta chain is drawn from a study of lymphopenia after photon versus proton radiotherapy. Details on this clone: Its target is not known.

Study findings and constraints: In patients who died, overall survival fell as post-nadir TCR diversity dropped more. Relative stability marked proton patients; photon patients lost diversity and naive cells. Better survival with proton therapy was suggested as possible, not demonstrated.

Here immunoSEQ multiplex PCR was the method, and the copy in TCRdb shows in-frame clones only, minus some. The sample includes 65,000 to 75,000 clones, 87% seen only once; the top ten take about a tenth. The sample consisted of peripheral blood, taken from a patient treated with proton-based radiotherapy. This receptor was identified in a man older than 75 with esophageal cancer.

Written as DNA, the CDR3 is TGTGCCTGGATGGGGGACAGGGGGTATGGAAACACCATATATTTT. This gives the protein CAWMGDRGYGNTIYF. The chain is built from TRBV30 and TRBJ1-3; 11 nucleotides align to TRBD1. This CDR3 contains 15 residues. V lost 4 bases to trimming and J lost 3 bases; unmatched junction nucleotides: 5. CDR1 is GTSNPN, CDR2 SVGIG, per germline (reference sequence). The entire variable domain, with the rest obtained from reference TRBV30 and TRBJ1-3, is as follows: SQTIHQWPATLVQPVGSPLSLECTVEGTSNPNLYWYRQAAGRGLQLLFYSVGIGQISSEVPQNLSASRPQDRQFILSSKKLLLSDSGFYLCAWMGDRGYGNTIYFGEGSWLTVV.